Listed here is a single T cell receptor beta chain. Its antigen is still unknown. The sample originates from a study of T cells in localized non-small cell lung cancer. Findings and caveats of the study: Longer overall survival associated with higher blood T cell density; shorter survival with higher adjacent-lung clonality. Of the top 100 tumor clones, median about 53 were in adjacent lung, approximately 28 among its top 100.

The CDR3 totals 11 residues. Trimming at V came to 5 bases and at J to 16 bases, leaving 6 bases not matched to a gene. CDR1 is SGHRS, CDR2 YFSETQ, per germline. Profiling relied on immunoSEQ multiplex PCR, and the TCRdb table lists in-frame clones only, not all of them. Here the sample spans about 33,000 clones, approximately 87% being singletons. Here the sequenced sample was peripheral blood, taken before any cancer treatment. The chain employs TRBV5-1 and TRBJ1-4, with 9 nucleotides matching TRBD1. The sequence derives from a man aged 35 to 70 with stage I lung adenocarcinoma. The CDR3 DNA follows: TGCGCCAGCAGGGGGGACAGGGAAACGTTTTTT. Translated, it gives CASRGDRETFF. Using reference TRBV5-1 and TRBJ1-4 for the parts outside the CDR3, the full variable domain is KAGVTQTPRYLIKTRGQQVTLSCSPISGHRSVSWYQQTPGQGLQFLFEYFSETQRNKGNFPGRFSGRQFSNSRSEMNVSTLELGDSALYLCASRGDRETFFGSGTQLSVL.